This passage covers 22 T cell receptor beta chains from one sample sequenced in a study of early T cells in non-severe SARS-CoV-2 infection. TCRdb re-derived calls from the 5' RACE reads in MiXCR, one entry per CDR3 protein. The repertoire consists of tens of thousands of distinct CDR3 sequences, with more than 10% occurring once and the leading ten covering around 15%. The sample was whole blood, taken at baseline. Receptor source: an adult who was a healthcare worker with PCR-confirmed SARS-CoV-2 infection or an uninfected control (not recorded which). The donor label of this sample is uncertain.

The sample holds many counts of this clonotype. This chain uses TRBV6-6 with TRBJ1-6; 7 positions agree with TRBD1. This CDR3 region has 16 residues. Trimming at V came to 2 bases and at J to 10 bases, leaving 11 bases not matched to a gene. Germline assignment: CDR1 MNHNY and CDR2 SVGAGI (reference sequence). The CDR3 DNA reads TGTGCCAGCAGTTACACGCCGACAGGGTCTGGCTCACCCCTCCACTTT. Protein sequence: CASSYTPTGSGSPLHF.

J is TRBJ2-2 and V is TRBV7-9; D remains unclear. The CDR3 sequence is 15 residues long. Germline V gene data show CDR1 as SEHNR and CDR2 as FQNEAQ (reference sequence). V lost 1 base to trimming and J lost 1 base, with 7 bases between them. Written as DNA, the CDR3 is TGTGCCAGCAGCTTAGGTTTTGAGAACACCGGGGAGCTGTTTTTT. It translates to CASSLGFENTGELFF. The full variable domain, with the rest looked up from reference TRBV7-9 and TRBJ2-2, is DTGVSQNPRHKITKRGQNVTFRCDPISEHNRLYWYRQTLGQGPEFLTYFQNEAQLEKSRLLSDRFSAERPKGSFSTLEIQRTEQGDSAMYLCASSLGFENTGELFFGEGSRLTVL.

This clonotype has a handful of counts. The chain is built from TRBV6-1 and TRBJ1-1; 7 bases line up with TRBD1. CDR1 and CDR2 from the germline V gene are MNHNS and SASEGT. The J segment lost 1 base and the V segment lost 11 bases, leaving 10 bases of the junction unmatched. This CDR3 spans 14 amino acids. Written as DNA, the CDR3 is TGTGCCGGCCGACAGGGAGTGGGGAACACTGAAGCTTTCTTT. The encoded protein is CAGRQGVGNTEAFF.

The table lists this clonotype with many counts. The V gene is TRBV4-1, the J gene TRBJ2-1; the match to TRBD2 covers 8 bases. V lost 0 bases, J lost 7 bases, and 8 bases stayed unmatched. The length of the CDR3 is 16 residues. Germline V CDR1 and CDR2: MGHRA, YSYEKL. CDR3 DNA sequence: TGCGCCAGCAGCCAAGAAGCGACTAGCGTTCTGAATGAGCAGTTCTTC. As protein: CASSQEATSVLNEQFF.

V usage is TRBV6-2 or TRBV6-3 and J usage is TRBJ2-3; D unresolved. The length of the CDR3 is 14 residues. The germline gives CDR1 MNHEY, CDR2 SVGEGT. V was clipped by 3 bases and J by 3 bases, with 10 bases between them. CDR3 in amino acids: CASSYRSITDTQYF. CDR3 coding DNA: TGTGCCAGCAGTTATCGCAGCATAACAGATACGCAGTATTTT.

This chain joins TRBV18 and TRBJ2-7; 8 nucleotides agree with TRBD1. V was pared by 3 bases and J by 5 bases, with 9 bases of the junction left unmatched. The V gene's germline CDR1 is KGHSH and CDR2 LQKENI. The CDR3 consists of 15 residues. CDR3 nucleotide sequence: TGTGCCAGCTCACCCGATACCCAACAGGGGGACGAGCAGTACTTC. Its protein is CASSPDTQQGDEQYF.

This clonotype was detected a few times. J is TRBJ1-2 and V is TRBV12-3 or TRBV12-4, with D unclear. V was clipped by 4 bases and J by 4 bases, with 10 bases between them. The CDR3 is 13 amino acids. The CDR3 DNA reads TGTGCCAGCAGTTATCAGCGGGGCTATGGCTACACCTTC. As protein: CASSYQRGYGYTF.

This clonotype has just a few counts. The chain recombines TRBV14 with TRBJ2-6, with unresolved D. Germline lookup yields CDR1 SGHDN and CDR2 FVKESK. The CDR3 runs to 15 residues. Trimming stripped 3 bases from V and 0 bases from J, with 6 bases between. CDR3 DNA: TGTGCCAGCAGCCAGGGGTACTCTGGGGCCAACGTCCTGACTTTC. As protein: CASSQGYSGANVLTF.

The genes are TRBV2 and TRBJ2-2; D is possibly TRBD1 (6 bases). The CDR3 has 13 residues. The germline CDR1 and CDR2 sequences are SNHLY and FYNNEI. V lost 11 bases and J lost 1, with 11 bases in between. Here the CDR3 DNA reads TGTGCCGGAACAGGGATGAACACCGGGGAGCTGTTTTTT. Translating it yields CAGTGMNTGELFF.

This clonotype has at least ten counts. The CDR3: CASSQELWSGPYEQYF. The DNA of the CDR3 is TGCGCCAGCAGCCAAGAACTCTGGTCAGGGCCATACGAGCAGTACTTC. The chain links TRBV4-3 to TRBJ2-7, with D perhaps matching TRBD1 (5 bases). The CDR3 is made up of 16 amino acids. V lost 0 bases to trimming and J lost 4 bases, with 16 bases between them. The germline gives CDR1 LGHNA, CDR2 YSLEER.

This clonotype showed up just a few times. The chain recombines TRBV7-3 with TRBJ1-3; no definite D call. V was trimmed by 3 bases and J by 2 bases, leaving 5 bases between them. Germline V gene data show CDR1 as SGHTA and CDR2 as FQGTGA. CDR3 length: 13 residues. As DNA, the CDR3 is TGTGCCAGCAGCTTGAGGGCTGGAAACACCATATATTTT. Its protein is CASSLRAGNTIYF.

This chain uses TRBV5-5 with TRBJ1-5, with 8 bases matching TRBD1. With 6 bases clipped from V and 6 bases from J, the junction kept 8 bases outside the gene matches. Germline V gene sequence: CDR1 SGHKS, CDR2 YYEKEE (reference sequence). This CDR3 is built from 14 residues. CDR3 in DNA: TGTGCCAGCACCGTACGACAGGGGACTCAGCCCCAGCATTTT. Translating it yields CASTVRQGTQPQHF.

This clonotype was recorded a few times. The chain carries TRBV27 and TRBJ2-7; TRBD2 matches at 9 bases. The trim removed 6 bases at V and 5 bases at J, leaving 11 bases unmatched. The CDR3 runs 15 residues. Germline V lookup: CDR1 MNHEY, CDR2 SMNVEV (reference sequence). The CDR3 loop is CASSRAGTSYHEQYF. CDR3 DNA: TGTGCCAGCAGCCGAGCCGGGACTAGCTACCACGAGCAGTACTTC.

This chain connects TRBV10-3 to TRBJ2-1; 14 positions match TRBD2. Germline values: CDR1 ENHRY, CDR2 SYGVKD. The V segment lost 6 bases and the J segment 6 bases; nucleotides outside the gene matches: 4. The CDR3 is 15 residues long. In DNA, the CDR3 is TGTGCCATCAGGGAAGGACTAGCGGGAGGCAATGAGCAGTTCTTC. It encodes CAIREGLAGGNEQFF.

The sample holds a few counts of this clonotype. In DNA form, the CDR3 reads TGTGCCAGCAGCTGGGCGGGGAGTAGTGAGCAGTTCTTC. This codes for CASSWAGSSEQFF. This chain connects TRBV11-1 to TRBJ2-1, with D perhaps TRBD2 (6 bases). Trimming cost V 4 bases and J 9 bases, with 13 bases left between them. The CDR3 runs 13 residues. CDR1 is SGHAT and CDR2 is FQDESV in the germline V gene (reference sequence).

In this sample, this clonotype turned up many times. The chain employs TRBV20-1 and TRBJ2-1; 8 nucleotides line up with TRBD2. In germline, CDR1 is DFQATT, CDR2 SNEGSKA (reference sequence). V trimming: 4 bases; J trimming: 4 bases; junction bases outside the gene matches: 6. CDR3 size: 14 residues. CDR3 DNA: TGCAGTGCTACCAGCGGGAGCGCGTACAATGAGCAGTTCTTC. The encoded protein is CSATSGSAYNEQFF.

This clonotype was counted between two and nine times. The chain is built from TRBV18 and TRBJ1-1; D gene unclear. The CDR3 spans 13 residues. Deletions cut 3 bases from V and 4 bases from J, with 9 bases between. Germline values: CDR1 KGHSH, CDR2 LQKENI. The CDR3 DNA sequence: TGTGCCAGCTCACCGCTTCCGAGCACTGAAGCTTTCTTT. Its translation is CASSPLPSTEAFF.

The V and J genes are TRBV20-1 and TRBJ1-2; D not resolved. Germline CDR1 reads DFQATT; CDR2 reads SNEGSKA (reference sequence). This CDR3 region has 14 residues. Trimming pared 5 bases from V and 3 bases from J, leaving 16 bases between. The CDR3 region has the DNA TGCAGTGCTGCGAGGGTTGGAGAGTACTATGGCTACACCTTC. Its translation: CSAARVGEYYGYTF.

This clonotype showed up many times. The V gene is TRBV4-2, the J gene TRBJ1-2; D is uncertain. V was clipped by 0 bases and J by 1 base, with 6 bases between them. CDR1 LGHNA and CDR2 YNFKEQ come from the germline V gene. The CDR3 consists of 14 residues. This chain's CDR3 is CASSQDSSNYGYTF. CDR3 in DNA: TGTGCCAGCAGCCAAGACTCAAGTAACTATGGCTACACCTTC.

The chain employs TRBV5-1 and TRBJ1-1; D possibly corresponds to TRBD1 (5 bases). This CDR3 is 15 amino acids long. The V gene's germline CDR1 is SGHRS and CDR2 YFSETQ. V gave up 5 bases and J gave up 1 base, with 15 bases separating them. CDR3: CASRDPYRQNTEAFF. For the CDR3, the DNA is TGCGCCAGCAGGGATCCCTACAGGCAGAACACTGAAGCTTTCTTT.

This clonotype showed up many times. The CDR3 loop reads CASSLLGVDSYEQYF. The CDR3, as DNA: TGTGCCAGCAGTCTCCTTGGGGTCGACTCCTACGAGCAGTACTTC. The chain uses TRBV6-5 and TRBJ2-7; D not resolved. Deletions cut 5 bases from V and 0 bases from J, with 14 bases between. The CDR3 length is 15 residues. The V gene's germline CDR1 is MNHEY and CDR2 SVGAGI.

The rearrangement joins TRBV12-3 or TRBV12-4 to TRBJ1-1; D gene uncertain. The CDR3 covers 13 residues. Trimming pared 3 bases from V and 7 bases from J, leaving 12 bases between. CDR3 sequence: CASSFGEGVEAFF. CDR3 DNA: TGTGCCAGCAGTTTCGGGGAGGGTGTTGAAGCTTTCTTT.